This T cell receptor beta chain stems from a study of blood T cell repertoires in COVID-19. Generated by immunoSEQ multiplex PCR, the TCRdb table keeps only in-frame clones and is missing some. The repertoire holds about 210,000 clones, over 75% seen once, with 5% to 6.5% in the top ten. The germline CDR1 and CDR2 sequences are MGHRA and YSYEKL. V was clipped by 3 bases and J by 1 base; unmatched bases: 8. CDR3 size: 16 residues. This receptor was obtained from a man in his fifties or sixties with COVID-19, enrolled during active disease. This rearrangement joins TRBV4-1 to TRBJ2-7; TRBD1 matches at 8 bases. Sequenced sample: peripheral blood. CDR3 DNA: TGCGCCAGCAGCCACGCGATCAGGGGGCGTTCCTACGAGCAGTACTTC. Amino acids: CASSHAIRGRSYEQYF.